A single sample is the source of the 3 T cell receptor beta chains below, sequenced in a study of T-cell memory formation after mild COVID-19. TCRdb analysed the 5' RACE reads with MiXCR anew, one entry per CDR3 protein. The sample has about 620,000 distinct CDR3 sequences, about a sixth seen once. Sequenced input: PBMCs or a T cell subset sorted from them (not recorded which). These receptor sequences come from an adult woman who had mild COVID-19 (a few samples of this study predate the infection). Cell type and time point are not known.

This clonotype was seen just once. CDR3 DNA: TGTGCCAGCAGCTCCCCCGGACTAGCGGTTGCTGAGCAGTTCTTC. Amino acid sequence: CASSSPGLAVAEQFF. This chain joins TRBV7-3 and TRBJ2-1; 10 bases line up with TRBD2. The CDR3 runs to 15 residues. The germline V gene has CDR1 SGHTA and CDR2 FQGTGA. Germline trimming cut 4 bases from V and 9 bases from J; bases unmatched to any gene: 9.

This clonotype was recorded a few times. This chain connects TRBV7-2 to TRBJ2-4, with TRBD1 identical over 9 bases. In germline, CDR1 is SGHTA, CDR2 FQGNSA. This CDR3 is built from 14 residues. J lost 6 bases, V lost 5 bases, and 5 bases had no gene match. This CDR3 is CASSQGQGGNIQYF. The CDR3 DNA follows: TGTGCCAGCAGCCAGGGACAGGGCGGAAACATTCAGTACTTC.

This clonotype was found many times. The chain carries TRBV3-1 and TRBJ2-5; D might be TRBD2 (5 bases). This CDR3 has 15 residues. The germline V gene has CDR1 LGHDT and CDR2 YNNKEL (reference sequence). V shed 4 bases and J shed 5 bases, with 17 bases lying between them. The CDR3 sequence: CASSPGGSLGETQYF. For the CDR3, the DNA is TGTGCCAGCAGCCCCGGAGGCTCACTTGGGGAGACCCAGTACTTC.